The 23 T cell receptor beta chains given below trace back to one sample, sequenced in a study of T cell changes during pregnancy in multiple sclerosis. Here immunoSEQ multiplex PCR was the method, and the copy in TCRdb shows in-frame clones only, minus some. The repertoire consists of under 85,000 clones, with around 91% occurring once and the leading ten covering approximately 1.5%. Sequenced here: peripheral blood, sampled in the third trimester of pregnancy. The source is a female donor in good health, enrolled as a control in a pregnancy study.

This clone was seen a single time. V is TRBV7-3 and J is TRBJ2-2; 8 nucleotides match TRBD1. Trimming cost V 2 bases and J 6 bases; bases outside gene matches: 14. CDR1 and CDR2 from the germline V gene are SGHTA and FQGTGA. The CDR3 is 18 amino acids. CDR3 amino acids: CASSLVASSGGLAGELFF. The CDR3 DNA is TGTGCCAGCAGCTTAGTAGCGTCGTCAGGGGGCTTGGCCGGGGAGCTGTTTTTT.

The gene calls are TRBV14 and TRBJ2-1; D perhaps matches TRBD1 (6 bases). V lost 8 bases and J 4 bases, leaving 9 bases between the germline ends. CDR3 length equals 12 residues. From germline, CDR1 is SGHDN and CDR2 FVKESK. In DNA form, the CDR3 reads TGTGCCAGCTCTGGACAGTACAATGAGCAGTTCTTC. This encodes CASSGQYNEQFF.

This sequence joins TRBV2 and TRBJ2-3; D is ambiguous. This CDR3 has 14 amino acids. Germline V lookup: CDR1 SNHLY, CDR2 FYNNEI. Trimming stripped 7 bases from V and 2 bases from J, with 13 bases between. Here the CDR3 reads CASTPRPTTDTQYF. CDR3 nucleotides: TGTGCCAGCACCCCTCGCCCTACCACAGATACGCAGTATTTT.

V gene TRBV5-4 combines with J gene TRBJ1-2; a weak D match, TRBD1 (6 bases). CDR1 is SGHNT, CDR2 YYREEE, per germline (reference sequence). The CDR3 length is 14 residues. The ends were cut back, 4 bases at V and 5 bases at J, with 15 bases in the middle. The chain's CDR3 is CASSDTQGFYGYTF. DNA for the CDR3: TGTGCCAGCAGCGATACGCAGGGGTTTTATGGCTACACCTTC.

This clone was detected only once. The chain carries TRBV19 and TRBJ1-5; 7 bases agree with TRBD1. Germline V gene lookup returns CDR1 LNHDA and CDR2 SQIVND (reference sequence). CDR3 length: 14 amino acids. With 7 bases clipped from V and 4 bases from J, the junction kept 7 bases outside the gene matches. The CDR3 protein is CASTKGASNQPQHF. The CDR3 DNA reads as TGTGCCAGTACTAAGGGGGCCAGTAATCAGCCCCAGCATTTT.

V usage is TRBV27 and J usage is TRBJ1-1; tentative D call: TRBD1 (6 bases). This CDR3 region has 13 residues. Germline CDR1 is MNHEY and CDR2 is SMNVEV (reference sequence). The V end was cut by 6 bases, the J end by 5 bases, with 13 bases between. In DNA, the CDR3 is TGTGCCAGCAGAAGTGGGGGCCCAACTGAAGCTTTCTTT. It codes for CASRSGGPTEAFF.

The chain is built from TRBV6-6 and TRBJ1-2, with 8 nucleotides matching TRBD1. The CDR3 covers 15 residues. The V gene end was trimmed by 6 bases and the J gene end by 3 bases; junction bases not matched to a gene: 9. CDR1 is MNHNY and CDR2 is SVGAGI in the germline V gene (reference sequence). The CDR3 nucleotides read TGTGCCAGCAGCCCAGGACAGGGTCTGGACTATGGCTACACCTTC. Its translation is CASSPGQGLDYGYTF.

The gene calls are TRBV5-1 and TRBJ2-5; tentatively, D is TRBD1 (5 bases). Germline V gene sequence: CDR1 SGHRS, CDR2 YFSETQ. This CDR3 spans 14 amino acids. V dropped 4 bases and J dropped 3 bases, with 13 bases sitting between them. DNA of the CDR3: TGCGCCAGCAGCCTACGGACACCCGAAGAGACCCAGTACTTC. It is translated as CASSLRTPEETQYF.

V gene TRBV2 combines with J gene TRBJ2-3; 9 nucleotides align to TRBD1. Germline CDR1 and CDR2: SNHLY and FYNNEI. V lost 6 bases to trimming and J lost 1 base; unmatched junction nucleotides: 5. The CDR3 covers 15 residues. CDR3 sequence: CASRRTGVGTDTQYF. In nucleotides, the CDR3 is TGTGCCAGCAGAAGGACAGGGGTGGGCACAGATACGCAGTATTTT.

The gene calls are TRBV6-5 and TRBJ1-1, with 7 nucleotides matching TRBD1. Per the germline V gene, CDR1 is MNHEY and CDR2 is SVGAGI. The junction had 5 bases not matched to a gene; V was cut back by 4 bases and J by 0 bases. The CDR3 sequence is 15 residues long. The CDR3 loop reads CASSSTGKVNTEAFF. The CDR3 bases are TGTGCCAGCAGTTCGACAGGGAAAGTGAACACTGAAGCTTTCTTT.

The V and J genes are TRBV2 and TRBJ2-2; D is unclear. The CDR3 totals 14 residues. The V end was cut by 3 bases, the J end by 3 bases, with 8 bases between. Germline V gene data show CDR1 as SNHLY and CDR2 as FYNNEI. CDR3 in DNA: TGTGCCAGCAGTGAGGCCGGGTACACCGGGGAGCTGTTTTTT. It codes for CASSEAGYTGELFF.

V usage is TRBV18 and J usage is TRBJ1-2; D not certain. V dropped 2 bases and J dropped 5 bases, with 6 bases sitting between them. This CDR3 region has 12 residues. Germline CDR1 reads KGHSH; CDR2 reads LQKENI. CDR3 in DNA: TGTGCCAGCTCACCAGGGCCTTATGGCTACACCTTC. Translation gives CASSPGPYGYTF.

This clone was detected only a few times. The chain uses TRBV5-6 and TRBJ2-1; 14 positions match TRBD2. CDR1 is SGHDT and CDR2 is YYEEEE in the germline V gene. The CDR3 spans 16 residues. V gave up 4 bases and J gave up 7 bases; unmatched junction bases: 7. The CDR3 protein is CASSHGTSGGGNEQFF. CDR3 nucleotide sequence: TGTGCCAGCAGCCACGGGACTAGCGGGGGAGGAAATGAGCAGTTCTTC.

The V call is TRBV7-2, the J call TRBJ1-3; no reliable D call. The CDR3 has 15 amino acids. Germline V CDR1 and CDR2: SGHTA, FQGNSA. Trimming removed 5 bases at V and 2 bases at J, with 13 bases between. The CDR3 is CASSPGEITGNTIYF. The CDR3 DNA sequence: TGTGCCAGCAGCCCCGGAGAGATAACTGGAAACACCATATATTTT.

The chain joins TRBV7-2 to TRBJ1-6; a weak D match, TRBD1 (6 bases). CDR1 is SGHTA and CDR2 is FQGNSA in the germline V gene. CDR3 size: 17 residues. With 4 bases removed from V and 0 bases from J, the gap between germline ends came to 13 bases. The CDR3 DNA reads as TGTGCCAGCAGCTCAAGCCAGGGGAGCTCCTATAATTCACCCCTCCACTTT. Its translation: CASSSSQGSSYNSPLHF.

The chain uses TRBV6-4 and TRBJ2-1; unclear D gene. V lost 2 bases and J lost 9, with 11 bases in between. The CDR3 spans 13 residues. Germline V gene sequence: CDR1 MRHNA, CDR2 SNTAGT. In nucleotides, the CDR3 is TGTGCCAGCAGTGACACCCTTAACGGTGAGCAGTTCTTC. Translated, it gives CASSDTLNGEQFF.

This clone was seen only once. V gene TRBV28 combines with J gene TRBJ2-7; possible D gene TRBD1, 5 bases. The CDR3 runs to 12 residues. The germline gives CDR1 MDHEN, CDR2 SYDVKM. V gave up 7 bases and J gave up 3 bases, with 10 bases separating them. The CDR3 DNA sequence: TGTGCCAGCAAGGGGTTTCTCTACGAGCAGTACTTC. Amino acids: CASKGFLYEQYF.

V usage is TRBV4-2 and J usage is TRBJ2-7, with TRBD2 identical over 7 bases. This CDR3 is built from 15 residues. V lost 0 bases to trimming and J lost 3 bases; unmatched junction nucleotides: 5. Germline V gene data show CDR1 as LGHNA and CDR2 as YNFKEQ. The CDR3 sequence is CASSQDFGDYYEQYF. The CDR3 nucleotides read TGTGCCAGCAGCCAAGATTTTGGGGACTACTACGAGCAGTACTTC.

This clone has just one count. The rearrangement links TRBV5-4 to TRBJ1-3, with D possibly being TRBD1 (6 bases). The length of the CDR3 is 14 residues. Trimming removed 4 bases from V and 0 bases from J, with 8 bases in between. Germline CDR1 SGHNT, CDR2 YYREEE (reference sequence). The CDR3 DNA reads TGTGCCAGCAGCATGGACAGCTCTGGAAACACCATATATTTT. This codes for CASSMDSSGNTIYF.

This chain joins TRBV25-1 and TRBJ1-1; D uncertain. The germline CDR1 and CDR2 sequences are MGHDK and SYGVNS. CDR3 length: 13 amino acids. Between the trimmed V and J ends, which lost 1 base and 7 bases, there was a span of 10 bases. CDR3 region: CASSESPQIEAFF. CDR3 DNA: TGTGCCAGCAGTGAATCCCCACAGATTGAAGCTTTCTTT.

The chain couples TRBV7-9 to TRBJ2-1; 10 bases line up with TRBD2. CDR1 and CDR2 from the germline V gene are SEHNR and FQNEAQ (reference sequence). Unmatched junction bases numbered 13, after V lost 5 bases and J lost 6 bases. The CDR3 spans 17 residues. CDR3: CASSTFLTSGVGNEQFF. The CDR3 bases are TGTGCCAGCAGCACATTCCTCACTAGCGGGGTAGGCAATGAGCAGTTCTTC.

The V and J genes are TRBV7-3 and TRBJ2-7, with a weak D call TRBD2 (6 bases). Germline CDR1 SGHTA, CDR2 FQGTGA. V was pared by 5 bases and J by 7 bases, with 15 bases between. The CDR3 totals 13 residues. The DNA of the CDR3 is TGTGCCAGCAGCCAAGTGGGGGGTGGTGAGCAGTACTTC. Protein sequence: CASSQVGGGEQYF.

This chain joins TRBV9 and TRBJ1-1; 7 nucleotides match TRBD1. This CDR3 is 15 amino acids long. Germline CDR1 is SGDLS and CDR2 is YYNGEE. Germline trimming cut 2 bases from V and 0 bases from J; bases unmatched to any gene: 4. CDR3 bases: TGTGCCAGCAGCGTGGACAGGTGGATGAACACTGAAGCTTTCTTT. Its translation is CASSVDRWMNTEAFF.